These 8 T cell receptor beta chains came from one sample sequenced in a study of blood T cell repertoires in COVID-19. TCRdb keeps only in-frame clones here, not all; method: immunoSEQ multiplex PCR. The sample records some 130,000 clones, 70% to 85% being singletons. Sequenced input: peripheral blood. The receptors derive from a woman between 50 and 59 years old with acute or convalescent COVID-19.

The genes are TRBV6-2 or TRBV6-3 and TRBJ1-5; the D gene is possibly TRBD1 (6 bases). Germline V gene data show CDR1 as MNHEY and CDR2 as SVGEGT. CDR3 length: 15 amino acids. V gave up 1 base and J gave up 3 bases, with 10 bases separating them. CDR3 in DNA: TGTGCCAGCAGTTACTGGGACACGGTCAATCAGCCCCAGCATTTT. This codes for CASSYWDTVNQPQHF.

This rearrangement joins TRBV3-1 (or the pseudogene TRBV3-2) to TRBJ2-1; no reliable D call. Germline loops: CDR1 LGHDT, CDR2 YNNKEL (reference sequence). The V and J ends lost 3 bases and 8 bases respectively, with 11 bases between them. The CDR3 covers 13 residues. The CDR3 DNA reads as TGTGCCAGCAGCCACCCCATGCAGGATGAGCAGTTCTTC. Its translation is CASSHPMQDEQFF.

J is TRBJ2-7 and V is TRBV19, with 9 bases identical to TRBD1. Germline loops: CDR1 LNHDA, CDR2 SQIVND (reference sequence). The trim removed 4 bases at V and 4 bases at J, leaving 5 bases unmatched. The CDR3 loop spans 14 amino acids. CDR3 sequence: CASSNTGGRYEQYF. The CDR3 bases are TGTGCCAGTAGTAACACAGGGGGCCGATACGAGCAGTACTTC.

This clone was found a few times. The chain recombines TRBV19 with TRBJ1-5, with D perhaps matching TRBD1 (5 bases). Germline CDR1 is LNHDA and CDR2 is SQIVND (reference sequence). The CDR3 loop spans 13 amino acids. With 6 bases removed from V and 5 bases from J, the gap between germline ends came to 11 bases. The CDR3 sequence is CASRGQGDQPQHF. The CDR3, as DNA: TGTGCCAGTAGGGGGCAGGGCGATCAGCCCCAGCATTTT.

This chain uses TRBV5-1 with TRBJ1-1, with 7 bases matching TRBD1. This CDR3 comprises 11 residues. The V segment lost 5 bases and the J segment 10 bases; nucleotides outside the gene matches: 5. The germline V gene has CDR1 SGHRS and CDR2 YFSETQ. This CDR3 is CASRGQTGAFF. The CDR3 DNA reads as TGCGCCAGCAGGGGACAGACGGGAGCTTTCTTT.

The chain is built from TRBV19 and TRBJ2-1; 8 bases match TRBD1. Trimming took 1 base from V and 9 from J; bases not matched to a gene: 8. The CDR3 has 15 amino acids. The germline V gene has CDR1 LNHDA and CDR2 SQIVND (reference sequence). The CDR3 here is CASSIAGTGGSEQFF. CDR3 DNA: TGTGCCAGTAGTATAGCGGGAACAGGGGGAAGTGAGCAGTTCTTC.

CDR3 DNA: TGTGCCAGCAGTTTATGGGGGGGAGATAGCTCCTATAATTCACCCCTCCACTTT. The encoded protein is CASSLWGGDSSYNSPLHF. The chain combines TRBV27 with TRBJ1-6; TRBD1 is a possible D gene (5 bases). The CDR3 loop spans 18 amino acids. Looked up from germline, CDR1 is MNHEY and CDR2 is SMNVEV (reference sequence). V lost 1 base and J 0 bases, leaving 13 bases between the germline ends.

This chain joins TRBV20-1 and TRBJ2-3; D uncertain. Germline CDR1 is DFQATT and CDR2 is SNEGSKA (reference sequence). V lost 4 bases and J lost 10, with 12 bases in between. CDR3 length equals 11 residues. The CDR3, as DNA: TGCAGTGCTACCCGGTCCGAGGCGCAGTATTTT. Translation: CSATRSEAQYF.